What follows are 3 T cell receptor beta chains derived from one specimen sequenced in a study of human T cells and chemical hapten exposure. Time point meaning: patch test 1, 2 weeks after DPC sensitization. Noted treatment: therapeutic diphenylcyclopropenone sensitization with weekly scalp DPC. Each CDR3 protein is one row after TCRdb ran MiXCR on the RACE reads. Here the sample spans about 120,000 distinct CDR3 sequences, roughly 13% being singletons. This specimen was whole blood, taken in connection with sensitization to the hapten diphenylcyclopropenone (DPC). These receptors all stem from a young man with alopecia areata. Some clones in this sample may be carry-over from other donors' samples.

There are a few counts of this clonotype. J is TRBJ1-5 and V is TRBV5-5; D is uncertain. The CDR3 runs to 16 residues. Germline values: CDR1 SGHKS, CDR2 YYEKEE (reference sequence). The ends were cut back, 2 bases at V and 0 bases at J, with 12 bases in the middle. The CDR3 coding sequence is TGTGCCAGCAGCTTATTCATCGAGAATAGCAATCAGCCCCAGCATTTT. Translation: CASSLFIENSNQPQHF.

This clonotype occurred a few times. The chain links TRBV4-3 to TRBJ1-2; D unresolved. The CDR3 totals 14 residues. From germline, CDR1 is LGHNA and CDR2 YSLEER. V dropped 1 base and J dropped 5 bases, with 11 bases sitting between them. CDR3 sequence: CASSQGPGSYGYTF. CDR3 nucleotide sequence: TGCGCCAGCAGCCAAGGTCCGGGCTCTTATGGCTACACCTTC.

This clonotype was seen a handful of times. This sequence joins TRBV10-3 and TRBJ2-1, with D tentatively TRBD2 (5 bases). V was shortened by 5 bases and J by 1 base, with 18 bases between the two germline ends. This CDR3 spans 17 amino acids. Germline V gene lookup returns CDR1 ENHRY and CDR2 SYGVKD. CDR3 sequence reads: CAISSPSTRGSYNEQFF. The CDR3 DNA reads TGTGCCATCAGTTCCCCTAGCACCCGGGGTTCCTACAATGAGCAGTTCTTC.